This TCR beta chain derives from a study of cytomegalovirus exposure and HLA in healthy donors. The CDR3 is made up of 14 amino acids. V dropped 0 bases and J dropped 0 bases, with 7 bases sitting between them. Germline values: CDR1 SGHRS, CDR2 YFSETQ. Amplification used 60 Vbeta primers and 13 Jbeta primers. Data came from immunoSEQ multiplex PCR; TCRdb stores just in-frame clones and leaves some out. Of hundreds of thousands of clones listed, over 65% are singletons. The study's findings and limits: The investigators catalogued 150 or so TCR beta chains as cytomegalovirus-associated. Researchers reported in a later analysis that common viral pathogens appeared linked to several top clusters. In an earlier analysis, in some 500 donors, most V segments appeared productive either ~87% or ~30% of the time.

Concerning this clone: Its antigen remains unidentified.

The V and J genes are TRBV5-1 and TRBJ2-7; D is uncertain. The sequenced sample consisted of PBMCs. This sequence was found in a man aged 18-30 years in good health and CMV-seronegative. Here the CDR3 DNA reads TGCGCCAGCAGCTTGGAACTCCTCTCCTACGAGCAGTACTTC. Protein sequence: CASSLELLSYEQYF.